The following is a T cell receptor beta chain sequence with its context. Its cognate antigen has yet to be identified. Per-base quality was not reported, and no clone a single base away is much larger than it. Other DNA sequences within the sample encode an identical CDR3. This record comes from a study of shared clonotypes between healthy human individuals (dated by TCRdb to the early 2020s). At the level of the whole study: Two women and a few men aged 18 to 49 years were included in the cohort. For each donor, CD4 naive and CD4 memory were each given three plates, CD8 naive was given two plates, and CD8 memory was given one plate. To estimate repertoire size and how much clonotypes are shared between individuals, the study performed deep sequencing of blood TCR repertoires from a handful of healthy adults. To increase sequencing depth and limit assay-specific biases, different laboratories used diverse techniques to prepare libraries and sequence TCR repertoires. Leukapheresis yielded between about 0.9 and 8.9 billion PBMCs per donor. The research as a whole found: Sharing across a handful of donors was observed for around 5% of naive CD4, 3% to 3.5% of naive CD8, around 2.5% of memory CD4, and around 0.42% of memory CD8 clonotypes. Higher generation probabilities were observed for clonotypes shared by all four sorted-subset donors than for non-shared clonotypes. Rarefaction of sorted-subset datasets indicated incomplete sequencing despite the large sequencing depth. The genetic and exposure-history diversity represented was limited by the small number of donors. Sampling was limited to blood, and TCR repertoires in tissue likely differ from TCR repertoires in blood. Based on pairwise subsampling, the degree of clonotype sharing among donors was expected to be affected by sequencing depth. Naive subsets generally had larger estimated clonotype richness than memory subsets.

CDR1 and CDR2 are read off the germline V gene as MDHEN and SYDVKM. Reading from cysteine to phenylalanine, the CDR3 counts 13 amino acids. Of the read, only the CDR3 DNA is kept; its 39 bases are in frame from base 1. The V end loses 4 bases and the J end loses 1 base, and a stretch of 8 bases separates them. Using the deep immunoSEQ assay, multiplex PCR amplified TCR CDR3 regions from genomic DNA. Genomic DNA extracted from each cell subset was distributed evenly over all wells of several immunoSEQ 96-well plates, and each plate served as one replicate. For sorted subsets, each replicate PCR was loaded with 200 ng genomic DNA, equivalent to 32,000 or so T cell genomes. The purified libraries were quantified using a Qubit 3.0 fluorometer, sized with a Bioanalyzer 2100, and then quantified again using the KAPA Library Quantification kit. Every immunoSEQ 96-well plate was sequenced on a separate single-read 150-cycle Illumina NextSeq 550 flow cell. The authors' analysis ran thus. Because the immunoSEQ output included only junctional sequences and no quality scores, the filtering could not be the same as the filtering used for full-length reads. To assign V/J genes and CDR3, sequences were annotated using PyIR, a Python wrapper for IgBLAST v1.9, with IMGT germline references. Reads were filtered out if the reads had weak V/J assignments (E-value above 1e-6), no CDR3, stop codons, out-of-frame junctions, or ambiguous translated residues. V3J clonotypes were defined as sequences sharing an identical inferred V gene, J gene, and CDR3 amino acid sequence. Percentage overlap between repertoires was computed as shared unique clonotypes divided by the size of the smaller repertoire. Three approaches were used to assess repertoire richness: RTK rarefaction, the Chao1 estimator, and Recon v2.1 estimates of unobserved clonotypes. Generation probabilities for all TCRbeta clonotypes obtained by the gDNA method from a few donors were computed using OLGA. The table was pulled from immuneACCESS by TCRdb, which kept in-frame rearrangements only. Such tables lose some clones; where checked, under half of the loss comes from unresolved V genes, and the rest has no known cause. The V and J calls and clone size were taken over from that table, and D and trimming were inferred from the DNA. The sample records around 1 million clones, 60% to 85% of which are singletons. The ten largest account for about 1.5% of the sample.

The donors were healthy, HIV-negative adults with no recently reported acute infections or vaccinations. Only Caucasian adults living in Nashville, Tennessee, USA were represented among the donors. CD4+ T cells were enriched by magnetic negative selection; naive cells were then positively selected on CD45RA, and the negative fraction formed the memory subset. Blood was obtained by leukapheresis, after which PBMCs were separated by Ficoll-Histopaque density gradient centrifugation and cryopreserved in liquid nitrogen vapor phase. Analytical flow cytometry was used to check the purity and quantity of each magnetically sorted T cell population. Each sorted fraction had its genomic DNA isolated and then quantified by UV absorbance on a Nanodrop 2000c.

The receptor's source is a man in his late teens or twenties in good health. Here the chain combines TRBV28 and TRBJ2-7; 6 matching bases give a weak D call of TRBD1. Sequences were obtained from memory CD4+ T cells sorted from blood. The cell subset or site label on this specimen signifies: CD45RA-negative fraction. The CDR3 region: CASSWDTSYEQYF. The nucleotide sequence is TGTGCCAGCAGTTGGGACACATCCTACGAGCAGTACTTC.